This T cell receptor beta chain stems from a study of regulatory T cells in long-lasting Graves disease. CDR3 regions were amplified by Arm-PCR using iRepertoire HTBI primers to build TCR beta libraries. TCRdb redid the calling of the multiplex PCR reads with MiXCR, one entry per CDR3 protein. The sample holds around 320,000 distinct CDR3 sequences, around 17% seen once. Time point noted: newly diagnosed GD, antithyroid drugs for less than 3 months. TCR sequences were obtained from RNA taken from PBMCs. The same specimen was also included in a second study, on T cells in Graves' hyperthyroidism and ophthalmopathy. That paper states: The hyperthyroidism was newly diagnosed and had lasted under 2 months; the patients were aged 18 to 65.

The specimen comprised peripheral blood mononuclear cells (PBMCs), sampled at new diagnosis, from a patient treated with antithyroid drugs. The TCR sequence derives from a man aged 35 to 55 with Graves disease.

In DNA form, the CDR3 reads TGTGCCATCAGAGGGGCCGGGGAGCTGTTTTTT. As protein: CAIRGAGELFF. The chain links TRBV10-3 to TRBJ2-2; D possibly corresponds to TRBD1 (5 bases). Trimming cost V 6 bases and J 6 bases, with 5 bases left between them. Germline CDR1 reads ENHRY; CDR2 reads SYGVKD. The length of the CDR3 is 11 residues.